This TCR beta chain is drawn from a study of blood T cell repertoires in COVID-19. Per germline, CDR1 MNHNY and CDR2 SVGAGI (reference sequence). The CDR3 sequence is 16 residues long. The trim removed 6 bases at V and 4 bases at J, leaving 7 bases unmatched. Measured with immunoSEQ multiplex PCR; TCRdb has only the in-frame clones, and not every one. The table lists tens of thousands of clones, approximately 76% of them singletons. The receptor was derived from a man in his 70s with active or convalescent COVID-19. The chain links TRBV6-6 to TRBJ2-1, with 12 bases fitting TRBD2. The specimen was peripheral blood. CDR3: CASSQTGTSGYNEQFF. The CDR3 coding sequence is TGTGCCAGCAGCCAAACCGGGACTAGCGGGTACAATGAGCAGTTCTTC.